The entry that follows covers one T cell receptor beta chain sequence. The ends were cut back, 6 bases at V and 3 bases at J, with 18 bases in the middle. The CDR3 sequence is 15 residues long. CDR1 and CDR2 from the germline V gene are SQVTM and ANQGSEA. The data belong to a study of CD8+ T cells in alopecia areata. As the sequencing template, cDNA was produced by extracting RNA and reverse transcribing it. TCRdb keeps only in-frame clones here, not all; method: immunoSEQ multiplex PCR. The sample lists 75,000 to 85,000 clones, roughly 70% occurring once. Noted treatment: oral pan-JAK inhibitor, 5-10 mg twice daily.

The source is a human donor with alopecia areata. Sequenced material: CD8+ T cells sorted from blood, taken at week 24, from a patient treated with tofacitinib. The rearrangement uses TRBV29-1 and TRBJ1-3; D gene uncertain. In DNA, the CDR3 is TGCAGCGTCTTAAATCAAGGAGCTCGTGGAAACACCATATATTTT. Its translation is CSVLNQGARGNTIYF.